These T cell receptor beta chains were read from a single sample in a study of low-dose radiotherapy and immunotherapy resistance in tumors. TCRdb reprocessed the reads with MiXCR, giving one entry per CDR3 protein. The sample lists approximately 46,000 distinct CDR3 sequences; less than 30% were seen once. Material: PBMCs, obtained after low-dose radiotherapy plus immunotherapy. The receptors stem from a male donor with prostate cancer. Both conserved end residues are part of each CDR3. A D gene is named only where the DNA matches it firmly. Some rows mark clone size as missing; the rest say once, few, many or name a class of expanded clone.

-	many	TRBV12-3/TRBV12-4	TRBJ1-5	CASSLRRGVGPPQHF	TGTGCCAGCAGTTTAAGAAGGGGGGTCGGGCCGCCCCAGCATTTT
-	many	TRBV2	TRBJ2-1	CASRDQGPSYNEQFF	TGTGCCAGCAGGGATCAGGGGCCCTCCTACAATGAGCAGTTCTTC
TRBD2	many	TRBV6-2/TRBV6-3	TRBJ2-5	CASSELAGAGETQYF	TGTGCCAGCAGTGAACTAGCGGGGGCAGGGGAGACCCAGTACTTC
-	-	TRBV4-1	TRBJ1-2	CASSQDPQINYGYTF	TGCGCCAGCAGCCAAGATCCCCAGATTAACTATGGCTACACCTTC
-	many	TRBV6-6	TRBJ1-2	CASRPFVGYGYTF	TGTGCCAGCAGACCATTCGTGGGTTATGGCTACACCTTC
-	many	TRBV5-1	TRBJ2-5	CASSSGHLRAPQETQYF	TGCGCCAGCAGCTCTGGCCACCTCCGGGCCCCCCAAGAGACCCAGTACTTC
-	many	TRBV30	TRBJ2-5	CAWSVLRNIQETQYF	TGTGCCTGGAGTGTACTGAGGAACATACAAGAGACCCAGTACTTC
-	-	TRBV5-5	TRBJ1-1	CASSTPGSNTEAFF	TGTGCCAGCAGCACTCCGGGCTCCAACACTGAAGCTTTCTTT
-	-	TRBV29-1	TRBJ2-7	CSVGQRSSYEQYF	TGCAGCGTTGGGCAGCGCAGCTCCTACGAGCAGTACTTC
-	many	TRBV2	TRBJ2-2	CASSLSGSTTGELFF	TGTGCCAGCAGCCTTAGCGGATCCACAACCGGGGAGCTGTTTTTT
TRBD1	many	TRBV29-1	TRBJ1-1	CSVVNRGLGTEAFF	TGCAGCGTTGTTAACAGGGGGCTAGGCACTGAAGCTTTCTTT
TRBD2	many	TRBV7-9	TRBJ2-5	CASGGGSGETQYF	TGTGCCAGCGGCGGGGGGTCGGGAGAGACCCAGTACTTC
-	-	TRBV20-1	TRBJ2-5	CSATWAREPQETQYF	TGCAGTGCTACCTGGGCCCGGGAACCGCAAGAGACCCAGTACTTC
-	many	TRBV21-1	TRBJ2-6	CASSSPPQVPYGANVLTF	TGTGCCAGCAGCTCCCCCCCGCAGGTCCCTTATGGGGCCAACGTCCTGACTTTC
TRBD1	-	TRBV19	TRBJ2-1	CASRQGPPSYNEQFF	TGTGCCAGCCGACAGGGGCCACCCTCCTACAATGAGCAGTTCTTC
-	many	TRBV14	TRBJ1-3	CASSQDPGTGNTIYF	TGTGCCAGCAGCCAAGATCCAGGGACTGGAAACACCATATATTTT
-	-	TRBV10-3	TRBJ1-2	CAISADGNYGYTF	TGTGCCATCAGCGCCGACGGGAACTATGGCTACACCTTC
-	many	TRBV20-1	TRBJ2-5	CSANSLETQYF	TGCAGTGCTAATTCTTTGGAGACCCAGTACTTC
-	-	TRBV29-1	TRBJ2-3	CSVEAPSITQYF	TGCAGCGTTGAGGCGCCTTCAATCACGCAGTATTTT
-	-	TRBV20-1	TRBJ2-5	CSARVGSRQETQYF	TGCAGTGCTAGAGTCGGTTCACGGCAAGAGACCCAGTACTTC
-	-	TRBV10-3	TRBJ1-5	CAIQDRRSNQPQHF	TGTGCCATTCAGGACCGGCGGTCAAATCAGCCCCAGCATTTT
TRBD2	many	TRBV5-1	TRBJ2-3	CASSSGTSADTQYF	TGCGCCAGCAGCTCCGGGACTAGCGCAGATACGCAGTATTTT
-	many	TRBV27	TRBJ1-4	CASSLQGVNEKLFF	TGTGCCAGCAGTTTACAAGGGGTTAATGAAAAACTGTTTTTT
TRBD2	many	TRBV5-1	TRBJ2-1	CASYYSSGRDEQFF	TGCGCCAGTTACTATTCTAGCGGGAGGGACGAGCAGTTCTTC
TRBD2	medium-sized	TRBV6-1	TRBJ2-4	CASTGWRGSGGAKNIQYF	TGTGCCAGCACCGGATGGAGGGGTAGCGGGGGGGCCAAAAACATTCAGTACTTC
-	many	TRBV12-3/TRBV12-4	TRBJ2-6	CASSRDTISGANVLTF	TGTGCCAGCAGCCGGGACACGATCTCTGGGGCCAACGTCCTGACTTTC
-	many	TRBV27	TRBJ1-4	CASSLLGNLASNEKLFF	TGTGCCAGCAGTTTATTAGGTAACTTGGCAAGTAATGAAAAACTGTTTTTT
TRBD2	many	TRBV14	TRBJ2-3	CASSQVLAGGSDTQYF	TGTGCCAGCAGCCAAGTACTAGCGGGGGGCTCAGATACGCAGTATTTT
-	-	TRBV28	TRBJ2-1	CATRLERVRVNEQFF	TGTGCCACTCGACTCGAACGGGTTAGAGTCAATGAGCAGTTCTTC
-	-	TRBV10-3	TRBJ2-1	CAIRNLPGESNEQFF	TGTGCCATCAGAAACCTCCCCGGTGAGTCCAATGAGCAGTTCTTC
-	many	TRBV10-3	TRBJ2-1	CAISEGNYNEQFF	TGTGCCATCAGTGAGGGAAATTACAATGAGCAGTTCTTC
-	many	TRBV25-1	TRBJ1-5	CASSGEARSNQPQHF	TGTGCCAGCAGTGGAGAAGCACGGTCCAATCAGCCCCAGCATTTT
TRBD2	many	TRBV20-1	TRBJ2-7	CSAVGVRGGYEQYF	TGCAGTGCCGTAGGGGTGCGGGGGGGGTACGAGCAGTACTTC
-	many	TRBV12-3/TRBV12-4	TRBJ1-6	CASSGGDTYNSPLHF	TGTGCCAGCAGTGGGGGGGACACCTATAATTCACCCCTCCACTTT
-	many	TRBV11-2	TRBJ2-7	CASNLEGRAYEQYF	TGTGCCAGCAACCTTGAGGGGAGAGCCTACGAGCAGTACTTC
-	many	TRBV5-1	TRBJ1-4	CASSGSGSANEKLFF	TGCGCCAGCAGCGGATCAGGGTCGGCTAATGAAAAACTGTTTTTT
-	many	TRBV20-1	TRBJ2-1	CSALRGTPSYNEQFF	TGCAGTGCTCTGAGGGGGACTCCCTCCTACAATGAGCAGTTCTTC
-	-	TRBV20-1	TRBJ2-7	CSARVARAYEQYF	TGCAGTGCTAGAGTGGCCAGGGCTTACGAGCAGTACTTC
-	many	TRBV20-1	TRBJ2-5	CSAGQGGETQYF	TGCAGTGCCGGACAGGGAGGGGAGACCCAGTACTTC
TRBD2	many	TRBV4-1	TRBJ2-1	CASSQDGRNEQFF	TGCGCCAGCAGCCAAGACGGGAGGAATGAGCAGTTCTTC
-	many	TRBV9	TRBJ2-3	CASSVSPTDTQYF	TGTGCCAGCAGCGTCTCACCCACAGATACGCAGTATTTT
-	-	TRBV4-1	TRBJ2-1	CASSQGAGLGNEQFF	TGCGCCAGCAGCCAAGGCGCGGGGCTCGGCAATGAGCAGTTCTTC
-	-	TRBV11-2	TRBJ2-7	CASTPALRSSYEQYF	TGTGCCAGCACCCCAGCACTGAGGAGCTCCTACGAGCAGTACTTC
TRBD1	few	TRBV20-1	TRBJ1-2	CSARDYLGQDGYTF	TGCAGTGCTAGAGACTACTTAGGACAGGATGGCTACACCTTC
TRBD2	many	TRBV28	TRBJ2-3	CASSSLAGGPVDTQYF	TGTGCCAGCAGTTCCTTAGCGGGAGGGCCTGTAGATACGCAGTATTTT
TRBD1	many	TRBV2	TRBJ1-4	CASNRDRGNEKLFF	TGTGCCAGCAACCGGGACAGGGGGAATGAAAAACTGTTTTTT
-	many	TRBV5-1	TRBJ2-1	CASSAHNEQFF	TGCGCCAGCAGCGCCCACAATGAGCAGTTCTTC
TRBD2	medium-sized	TRBV6-5	TRBJ2-1	CASSLLAGGYISHNEQFF	TGTGCCAGCAGTCTCTTGGCGGGGGGTTATATTTCGCACAATGAGCAGTTCTTC
-	many	TRBV14	TRBJ1-1	CASSHLYTEAFF	TGTGCCAGCAGCCATTTGTACACTGAAGCTTTCTTT
-	many	TRBV7-6	TRBJ2-7	CASSPGGSYEQYF	TGTGCCAGCAGTCCTGGGGGCTCCTACGAGCAGTACTTC
TRBD1	few	TRBV5-3	TRBJ2-1	CASNPGEDRGRFEQFF	TGTGCCAGCAACCCCGGGGAGGACAGGGGCAGGTTTGAGCAGTTCTTC
TRBD1	many	TRBV5-1	TRBJ1-4	CASSSGQGGATTNEKLFF	TGCGCCAGCAGCTCCGGACAGGGAGGTGCCACAACTAATGAAAAACTGTTTTTT
TRBD2	-	TRBV7-2	TRBJ2-1	CASSLPPGGGSNNEQFF	TGTGCCAGCAGCTTACCACCGGGCGGGGGGTCTAACAATGAGCAGTTCTTC
-	-	TRBV3-1	TRBJ2-3	CASSDTSGYTDTQYFFFFF	-
TRBD1	few	TRBV7-2	TRBJ2-6	CASSLVGQPSANVLTF	TGTGCCAGCAGCTTAGTGGGACAGCCTAGCGCCAACGTCCTGACTTTC
-	once	TRBV10-3	TRBJ2-5	CAISDGGPQETQYF	TGTGCCATCAGTGATGGGGGGCCCCAAGAGACCCAGTACTTC